The 29 T cell receptor beta chains listed next were all sequenced from one sample in a study of cytomegalovirus exposure and HLA in healthy donors. 60 Vbeta and 13 Jbeta primers were used in PCR. Data came from immunoSEQ multiplex PCR; TCRdb stores just in-frame clones and leaves some out. The sample includes around 150,000 clones, roughly 72% of them seen just once. The sample taken for sequencing was PBMCs. These receptor sequences come from a man in his forties in good health and CMV-seronegative.

The J gene is TRBJ2-1, the V gene TRBV14, with TRBD2 identical over 7 bases. Trimming took 8 bases from V and 0 from J; bases not matched to a gene: 4. CDR1 and CDR2 (germline): SGHDN, FVKESK. CDR3 length equals 14 residues. The CDR3 sequence: CASGGEGSYNEQFF. CDR3 DNA: TGTGCCAGCGGGGGGGAGGGCTCCTACAATGAGCAGTTCTTC.

This chain connects TRBV6-4 to TRBJ2-3; D may be TRBD1 (6 bases). CDR3 length: 14 residues. The germline V and J ends were trimmed by 4 bases and 4 bases, with 12 bases remaining between them. The germline CDR1 and CDR2 sequences are MRHNA and SNTAGT. The CDR3 is CASSGGEGADTQYF. The CDR3 region has the DNA TGTGCCAGCAGTGGGGGTGAGGGGGCAGATACGCAGTATTTT.

The V call is TRBV10-1, the J call TRBJ2-2, with 14 bases that match TRBD2. The CDR3 has 17 residues. Looked up from germline, CDR1 is WNHNN and CDR2 is SYGVQD (reference sequence). The trim removed 5 bases at V and 7 bases at J, leaving 9 bases unmatched. The CDR3 loop reads CASSTTGLAGAYGELFF. For the CDR3, the DNA is TGCGCCAGCAGTACCACGGGACTAGCGGGAGCGTACGGGGAGCTGTTTTTT.

The chain carries TRBV6-5 and TRBJ1-1, with a weak D call TRBD1 (5 bases). There are 16 residues in the CDR3. Germline lookup yields CDR1 MNHEY and CDR2 SVGAGI. V was pared by 2 bases and J by 5 bases, with 18 bases between. CDR3 amino acids: CASSYIKAGGWTEAFF. The CDR3 DNA reads as TGTGCCAGCAGTTACATTAAAGCGGGGGGGTGGACTGAAGCTTTCTTT.

This clone was seen only a few times. The rearrangement joins TRBV30 to TRBJ2-5; D gene uncertain. V was trimmed by 2 bases and J by 5 bases, leaving 6 bases between them. Per germline, CDR1 GTSNPN and CDR2 SVGIG (reference sequence). This CDR3 spans 11 amino acids. The CDR3 loop is CAWSRVETQYF. CDR3 bases: TGTGCCTGGAGTCGTGTGGAGACCCAGTACTTC.

The chain uses TRBV7-6 and TRBJ2-7; perhaps TRBD2 as D (7 bases). Looked up from germline, CDR1 is SGHVS and CDR2 is FNYEAQ. CDR3 length: 16 residues. Trimming took 1 base from V and 6 from J, leaving 19 bases between them. The CDR3 reads CASSLGGKGGEREQYF. For the CDR3, the DNA is TGTGCCAGCAGCTTAGGGGGGAAGGGGGGGGAACGCGAGCAGTACTTC.

This clone was seen a few times. J is TRBJ2-2 and V is TRBV6-1; 11 nucleotides agree with TRBD2. CDR3 size: 17 residues. V lost 2 bases, J lost 3 bases, and 5 bases stayed unmatched. Germline lookup yields CDR1 MNHNS and CDR2 SASEGT. This CDR3 is CASSEMSSGGYTGELFF. CDR3 in DNA: TGTGCCAGCAGTGAAATGTCTAGCGGGGGGTACACCGGGGAGCTGTTTTTT.

This chain uses TRBV11-2 with TRBJ1-1, with TRBD1 as a possible D gene (5 bases). CDR1 is SGHAT, CDR2 FQNNGV, per germline. The CDR3 length is 16 residues. V was trimmed by 0 bases and J by 0 bases, leaving 11 bases between them. CDR3 protein: CASSLDSRDMNTEAFF. CDR3 DNA: TGTGCCAGCAGCTTAGATTCCAGGGATATGAACACTGAAGCTTTCTTT. The whole variable domain, filled in from reference TRBV11-2 and TRBJ1-1, reads EAGVAQSPRYKIIEKRQSVAFWCNPISGHATLYWYQQILGQGPKLLIQFQNNGVVDDSQLPKDRFSAERLKGVDSTLKIQPAKLEDSAVYLCASSLDSRDMNTEAFFGQGTRLTVV.

The CDR3 here is CASSPSAGHYGYTF. The CDR3 DNA is TGTGCCAGCAGCCCTAGTGCGGGGCACTATGGCTACACCTTC. The genes are TRBV5-6 and TRBJ1-2; tentatively, D is TRBD1 (5 bases). Germline lookup yields CDR1 SGHDT and CDR2 YYEEEE. V was cut by 4 bases and J by 3 bases, with 13 bases left in between. The CDR3 has 14 amino acids.

This chain connects TRBV18 to TRBJ2-5, with 10 positions matching TRBD2. Germline CDR1 and CDR2: KGHSH and LQKENI. The CDR3 is made up of 18 amino acids. J was trimmed by 4 bases and V by 4 bases; bases with no gene match: 15. The CDR3 loop is CASSLKEASGSPIETQYF. The CDR3 DNA sequence: TGTGCCAGCTCACTTAAGGAGGCTAGCGGGAGCCCCATAGAGACCCAGTACTTC.

This clone was detected a few times. The chain employs TRBV14 and TRBJ2-4, with 7 bases identical to TRBD1. The germline V gene has CDR1 SGHDN and CDR2 FVKESK. After removal of 5 bases from V and 0 bases from J, the junction contained 4 bases not matched to a gene. The CDR3 consists of 15 residues. Written as DNA, the CDR3 is TGTGCCAGCAGCAGGGACAGTTTAGCCAAAAACATTCAGTACTTC. It yields the protein CASSRDSLAKNIQYF.

The chain has TRBV5-1 and TRBJ2-7, with a tentative D call TRBD2 (7 bases). Germline assignment: CDR1 SGHRS and CDR2 YFSETQ. Trimming cost V 2 bases and J 1 base, with 13 bases left between them. This CDR3 has 15 amino acids. The CDR3 DNA is TGCGCCAGCAGCTTTACAGGGACTATATCCTACGAGCAGTACTTC. This translates into CASSFTGTISYEQYF.

V gene TRBV11-2 combines with J gene TRBJ2-2; 9 positions match TRBD2. In germline, CDR1 is SGHAT, CDR2 FQNNGV. Trimming removed 1 base from V and 2 bases from J; junction bases left unmatched: 5. The CDR3 is 17 residues long. The CDR3 reads CASSLGSGGLNTGELFF. CDR3 nucleotide sequence: TGTGCCAGCAGCTTAGGCAGCGGGGGGTTAAACACCGGGGAGCTGTTTTTT.

The chain combines TRBV28 with TRBJ1-6, with 9 bases lining up with TRBD1. Germline loops: CDR1 MDHEN, CDR2 SYDVKM. CDR3 length equals 14 residues. V trimming: 3 bases; J trimming: 7 bases; junction bases outside the gene matches: 1. CDR3 DNA: TGTGCCAGCAGTTTGACAGGGGGGAATTCACCCCTCCACTTT. It specifies CASSLTGGNSPLHF. Full variable domain (rest looked up from reference TRBV28 and TRBJ1-6): DVKVTQSSRYLVKRTGEKVFLECVQDMDHENMFWYRQDPGLGLRLIYFSYDVKMKEKGDIPEGYSVSREKKERFSLILESASTNQTSMYLCASSLTGGNSPLHFGNGTRLTVT.

This chain connects TRBV19 to TRBJ2-5; 15 nucleotides align to TRBD2. The CDR3 spans 17 residues. Germline V CDR1 and CDR2: LNHDA, SQIVND (reference sequence). Trimming cost V 4 bases and J 5 bases; bases outside gene matches: 8. CDR3 sequence reads: CASSSAGLAGGGETQYF. The CDR3 DNA reads TGTGCCAGTAGTAGCGCGGGACTAGCGGGAGGAGGGGAGACCCAGTACTTC.

This clone was observed a handful of times. The rearrangement uses TRBV11-2 and TRBJ2-7, with TRBD1 matching 8 bases. This CDR3 is 15 amino acids long. From germline, CDR1 is SGHAT and CDR2 FQNNGV. Unmatched junction bases numbered 9, after V lost 4 bases and J lost 4 bases. CDR3 in DNA: TGTGCCAGCAGCTCCCTCCGGGACAGGACATACGAGCAGTACTTC. This gives the protein CASSSLRDRTYEQYF. Full variable domain (remainder filled in from reference TRBV11-2 and TRBJ2-7): EAGVAQSPRYKIIEKRQSVAFWCNPISGHATLYWYQQILGQGPKLLIQFQNNGVVDDSQLPKDRFSAERLKGVDSTLKIQPAKLEDSAVYLCASSSLRDRTYEQYFGPGTRLTVT.

The gene calls are TRBV28 and TRBJ1-4; 11 bases agree with TRBD1. CDR1 and CDR2 from the germline V gene are MDHEN and SYDVKM. The CDR3 sequence is 18 residues long. V trimming: 1 base; J trimming: 8 bases; junction bases outside the gene matches: 12. The CDR3 spells CASSLSPLPGQGDEKLFF. Written as DNA, the CDR3 is TGTGCCAGCAGTTTATCCCCACTTCCGGGACAGGGGGACGAAAAACTGTTTTTT.

DNA of the CDR3: TGTGCCAGCAGCGTCCGCCCCCCAGTTCCGGGACAGGGGGTCGGGGCCAACGTCCTGACTTTC. Translating gives CASSVRPPVPGQGVGANVLTF. This chain uses TRBV9 with TRBJ2-6, with 11 positions matching TRBD1. CDR3 length: 21 residues. CDR1 and CDR2 (germline): SGDLS, YYNGEE. The V gene end was trimmed by 2 bases and the J gene end by 4 bases; junction bases not matched to a gene: 17.

The chain joins TRBV9 to TRBJ1-6, with a possible D match to TRBD1 (6 bases). Trimming removed 3 bases at V and 14 bases at J, with 24 bases between. Germline values: CDR1 SGDLS, CDR2 YYNGEE. There are 16 residues in the CDR3. The CDR3 spells CASSGNTGRAGGSLHF. The CDR3 nucleotides read TGTGCCAGCAGCGGCAACACAGGGAGGGCGGGTGGTTCCCTCCACTTT.

The gene calls are TRBV5-1 and TRBJ2-7, with 7 bases lining up with TRBD1. The germline CDR1 and CDR2 sequences are SGHRS and YFSETQ. The junction had 4 bases not matched to a gene; V was cut back by 1 base and J by 0 bases. This CDR3 is built from 15 residues. CDR3 residues: CASSLTGESSYEQYF. CDR3 sequence (DNA): TGCGCCAGCAGCTTGACAGGGGAAAGCTCCTACGAGCAGTACTTC.

This clone has more than one count but fewer than ten. The CDR3 protein is CASGSQGTGGNTIYF. In nucleotides, the CDR3 is TGTGCCAGCGGCTCGCAGGGGACAGGGGGAAACACCATATATTTT. The chain is built from TRBV6-5 and TRBJ1-3, with TRBD1 identical over 9 bases. J lost 4 bases, V lost 8 bases, and 9 bases had no gene match. The germline V gene encodes CDR1 MNHEY and CDR2 SVGAGI. This CDR3 has 15 amino acids.

This clone showed up just a few times. This sequence joins TRBV6-6 and TRBJ1-1; possibly TRBD1 for D (6 bases). Germline values: CDR1 MNHNY, CDR2 SVGAGI (reference sequence). The CDR3 extends over 16 amino acids. V shed 0 bases and J shed 1 base, with 12 bases lying between them. The CDR3, as DNA: TGTGCCAGCAGTTACTCGATCGTGACAGGGAACACTGAAGCTTTCTTT. Translating gives CASSYSIVTGNTEAFF.

This CDR3 is CASSPRMGLAGYEQYF. In nucleotides, the CDR3 is TGTGCCAGCAGCCCCCGGATGGGACTAGCGGGCTACGAGCAGTACTTC. The chain recombines TRBV13 with TRBJ2-7, with TRBD2 identical over 12 bases. The CDR3 is 16 amino acids. CDR1 PRHDT and CDR2 FYEKMQ come from the germline V gene (reference sequence). V lost 5 bases, J lost 3 bases, and 8 bases stayed unmatched.

The J gene is TRBJ1-2, the V gene TRBV30; the D gene is possibly TRBD1 (5 bases). From germline, CDR1 is GTSNPN and CDR2 SVGIG (reference sequence). Trimming pared 7 bases from V and 3 bases from J, leaving 15 bases between. The CDR3 runs 13 residues. For the CDR3, the DNA is TGTGCCTCCCGCGGGGACTTATACTATGGCTACACCTTC. Protein: CASRGDLYYGYTF.

DNA of the CDR3: TGTGCCAGCAGTGAATACCCCGGGACAGGGGGCTCTGGAAACACCATATATTTT. This sequence encodes CASSEYPGTGGSGNTIYF. The chain carries TRBV25-1 and TRBJ1-3; 11 nucleotides line up with TRBD1. The CDR3 has 18 residues. From germline, CDR1 is MGHDK and CDR2 SYGVNS. V lost 0 bases to trimming and J lost 0 bases; unmatched junction nucleotides: 4. The full variable domain, its missing parts supplied by reference TRBV25-1 and TRBJ1-3, is EADIYQTPRYLVIGTGKKITLECSQTMGHDKMYWYQQDPGMELHLIHYSYGVNSTEKGDLSSESTVSRIRTEHFPLTLESARPSHTSQYLCASSEYPGTGGSGNTIYFGEGSWLTVV.

A few counts support this clone. The CDR3 nucleotides are TGTGCCAGCAGCTTAGCGGGCCCCTACGAGCAGTACTTC. Its protein is CASSLAGPYEQYF. The chain combines TRBV7-9 with TRBJ2-7; D uncertain. The V end was cut by 0 bases, the J end by 2 bases, with 5 bases between. The CDR3 runs to 13 residues. The germline CDR1 and CDR2 sequences are SEHNR and FQNEAQ (reference sequence).

The CDR3 is CASSSPGQGTDTQYF. The CDR3 nucleotides read TGTGCCAGCAGTTCGCCGGGACAGGGCACAGATACGCAGTATTTT. This chain links TRBV28 with TRBJ2-3, with 8 positions matching TRBD1. The length of the CDR3 is 15 residues. V was pared by 4 bases and J by 1 base, with 4 bases of the junction left unmatched. Per germline, CDR1 MDHEN and CDR2 SYDVKM.

The chain combines TRBV6-5 with TRBJ1-3, with D hard to call. Germline-derived CDR1 and CDR2 are MNHEY and SVGAGI. CDR3 length equals 14 residues. V was clipped by 2 bases and J by 6 bases, with 11 bases between them. Written as DNA, the CDR3 is TGTGCCAGCAGTTACAGCCCGGGGATAAACACCATATATTTT. It encodes CASSYSPGINTIYF.

J is TRBJ2-2 and V is TRBV7-6; 7 nucleotides line up with TRBD1. Per the germline V gene, CDR1 is SGHVS and CDR2 is FNYEAQ. This CDR3 has 13 residues. V gave up 5 bases and J gave up 6 bases; unmatched junction bases: 3. This CDR3 is CASSATGAGELFF. The CDR3 DNA sequence: TGTGCCAGCAGCGCTACAGGGGCCGGGGAGCTGTTTTTT.